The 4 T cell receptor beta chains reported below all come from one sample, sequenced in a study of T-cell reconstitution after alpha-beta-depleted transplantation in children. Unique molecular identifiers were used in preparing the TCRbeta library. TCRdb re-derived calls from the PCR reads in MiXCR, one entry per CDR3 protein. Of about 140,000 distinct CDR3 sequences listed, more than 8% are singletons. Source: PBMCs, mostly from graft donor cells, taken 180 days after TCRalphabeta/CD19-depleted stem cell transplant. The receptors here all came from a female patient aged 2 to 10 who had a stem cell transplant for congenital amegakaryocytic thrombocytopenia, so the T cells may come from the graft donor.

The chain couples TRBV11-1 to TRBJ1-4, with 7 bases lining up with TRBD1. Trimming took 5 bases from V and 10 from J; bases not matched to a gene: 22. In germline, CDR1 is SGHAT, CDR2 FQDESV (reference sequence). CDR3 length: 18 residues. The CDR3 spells CASSPVRRSGTASGKLFF. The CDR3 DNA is TGTGCCAGCAGCCCGGTTAGGAGATCCGGGACAGCCTCCGGAAAACTGTTTTTT.

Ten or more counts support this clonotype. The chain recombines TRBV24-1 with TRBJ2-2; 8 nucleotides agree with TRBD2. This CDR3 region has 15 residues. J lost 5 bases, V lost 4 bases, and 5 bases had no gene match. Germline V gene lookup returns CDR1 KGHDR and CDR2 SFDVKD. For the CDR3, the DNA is TGTGCCACCAGTGACAGCGGGAGTTTAACCGGGGAGCTGTTTTTT. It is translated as CATSDSGSLTGELFF.

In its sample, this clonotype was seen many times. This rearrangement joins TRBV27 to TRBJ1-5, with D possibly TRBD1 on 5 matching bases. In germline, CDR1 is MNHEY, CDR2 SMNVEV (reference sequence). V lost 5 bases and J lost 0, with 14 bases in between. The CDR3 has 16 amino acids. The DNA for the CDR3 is TGTGCCAGCAGTCAGCGCGGGACCCATAGCAATCAGCCCCAGCATTTT. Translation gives CASSQRGTHSNQPQHF.

In DNA form, the CDR3 reads TGTGCCAGCAAGGCGACAGGGGAAACACCCCTCCACTTT. It translates to CASKATGETPLHF. V usage is TRBV18 and J usage is TRBJ1-6; 8 bases match TRBD1. The J segment lost 11 bases and the V segment lost 8 bases, leaving 8 bases of the junction unmatched. CDR1 is KGHSH, CDR2 LQKENI, per germline. The CDR3 covers 13 residues.